This T cell receptor beta chain was recorded in a study of T cells in localized non-small cell lung cancer. Profiled with immunoSEQ multiplex PCR; TCRdb holds only in-frame clones, not every one. This table holds about 26,000 clones, approximately 91% found once. The germline V gene encodes CDR1 MNHNS and CDR2 SASEGT. The V gene lost 7 bases and the J gene lost 5 bases, with 9 bases spanning the gap. The CDR3 extends over 11 amino acids. Study results and limitations: Adjacent lung tissue had a median roughly 52 of the top 100 clones found in the tumor. Exceeding tumor, uninvolved adjacent lung had the highest T cell clonality. A denser population of T cells in blood accompanied longer overall survival.

Regarding this clone: What it binds is not known.

Sequencing was performed on peripheral blood, taken before any cancer treatment. This clonotype originated in a female donor at least 60 years old with stage II squamous cell lung carcinoma. The chain is built from TRBV6-1 and TRBJ2-7; the D gene is possibly TRBD2 (5 bases). DNA of the CDR3: TGTGCCAGCAAGAGGGCCGACGAGCAGTACTTC. The encoded protein is CASKRADEQYF.